One T cell receptor (beta chain) is described in this entry. Measured with immunoSEQ multiplex PCR; TCRdb has only the in-frame clones, and not every one. The data contain about 150,000 clones, approximately 91% of them seen just once; the ten biggest clones take up 2% to 3%. This entry comes from a study of blood T cell repertoires in COVID-19. As for the study in general: Acute-phase and convalescent COVID-19 samples originated in the United States, Italy and Spain.

Germline V gene lookup returns CDR1 SGDLS and CDR2 YYNGEE. CDR3 size: 14 residues. The V segment lost 7 bases and the J segment 1 base; nucleotides outside the gene matches: 5. Sequenced: peripheral blood. The clonotype was recovered from a woman in her seventies with acute or convalescent COVID-19. The rearrangement joins TRBV9 to TRBJ2-5, with 9 bases fitting TRBD2. Written as DNA, the CDR3 is TGTGCCAGCCCTCAGACTAGCGGCCAAGAGACCCAGTACTTC. Its protein is CASPQTSGQETQYF. Full variable domain (remainder filled in from reference TRBV9 and TRBJ2-5): DSGVTQTPKHLITATGQRVTLRCSPRSGDLSVYWYQQSLDQGLQFLIQYYNGEERAKGNILERFSAQQFPDLHSELNLSSLELGDSALYFCASPQTSGQETQYFGPGTRLLVL.